This entry lists 6 T cell receptor beta chains sequenced from one sample in a study of blood T cell repertoires in COVID-19 (dated by TCRdb to about 2020). Library preparation was by the immunoSEQ multiplex PCR assay. The clones in this table, taken by TCRdb from immuneACCESS, are in-frame only. Not every clone is retained; where verified, under half of the shortfall comes from an unresolved V gene, and the cause of the rest is unknown. This sample holds roughly 53,000 clones; approximately 82% were observed only once. The ten largest account for 13% to 15% of the sample. The sample taken for sequencing was peripheral blood. These receptors were obtained from a human donor in a cohort sampled during active COVID-19.

V gene TRBV2 combines with J gene TRBJ2-1, with TRBD2 identical over 15 bases. The CDR3 covers 14 residues. The V segment lost 6 bases and the J segment 8 bases; nucleotides outside the gene matches: 2. The germline CDR1 and CDR2 sequences are SNHLY and FYNNEI. CDR3 sequence (DNA): TGTGCCAGCAGCGGACTAGCGGGGGGGTATGAGCAGTTCTTC. Protein sequence: CASSGLAGGYEQFF.

This chain uses TRBV6-5 with TRBJ1-4, with 8 bases that match TRBD1. The CDR3 totals 14 residues. The trim removed 6 bases at V and 5 bases at J, leaving 5 bases unmatched. The germline CDR1 and CDR2 sequences are MNHEY and SVGAGI. CDR3 loop: CASSPDRANEKLFF. CDR3 in DNA: TGTGCCAGCAGCCCGGACAGGGCGAATGAAAAACTGTTTTTT.

The chain carries TRBV10-3 and TRBJ2-7, with 10 nucleotides matching TRBD1. Germline loops: CDR1 ENHRY, CDR2 SYGVKD. This CDR3 comprises 14 residues. Germline trimming cut 7 bases from V and 6 bases from J; bases unmatched to any gene: 9. The CDR3 region has the DNA TGTGCCATCACCCCGGGACAGGGGATAGGCGAGCAGTACTTC. Protein sequence: CAITPGQGIGEQYF.

The chain recombines TRBV5-6 with TRBJ2-7, with 8 bases identical to TRBD1. Germline V gene sequence: CDR1 SGHDT, CDR2 YYEEEE. The V segment lost 4 bases and the J segment 5 bases; nucleotides outside the gene matches: 5. This CDR3 spans 13 amino acids. CDR3 DNA sequence: TGTGCCAGCAGCCACCAGGACAGGGACGAGCAGTACTTC. Its translation: CASSHQDRDEQYF.

This chain joins TRBV6-5 and TRBJ1-2, with 7 bases that match TRBD1. This CDR3 is built from 12 residues. Germline CDR1 reads MNHEY; CDR2 reads SVGAGI. With V trimmed by 4 bases and J by 5 bases, 1 base remained unmatched. CDR3 DNA sequence: TGTGCCAGCAGTTGGGACAGATATGGCTACACCTTC. Encoded protein: CASSWDRYGYTF.

The gene calls are TRBV7-9 and TRBJ1-2; 9 bases are shared with TRBD1. Trimming took 6 bases from V and 7 from J; bases not matched to a gene: 9. The CDR3 sequence is 14 residues long. Germline CDR1 reads SEHNR; CDR2 reads FQNEAQ (reference sequence). Here the CDR3 reads CASRGTGGERGYTF. CDR3 coding DNA: TGTGCCAGCAGAGGTACAGGGGGCGAGCGTGGCTACACCTTC. Full variable domain (remainder filled in from reference TRBV7-9 and TRBJ1-2): DTGVSQNPRHKITKRGQNVTFRCDPISEHNRLYWYRQTLGQGPEFLTYFQNEAQLEKSRLLSDRFSAERPKGSFSTLEIQRTEQGDSAMYLCASRGTGGERGYTFGSGTRLTVV.